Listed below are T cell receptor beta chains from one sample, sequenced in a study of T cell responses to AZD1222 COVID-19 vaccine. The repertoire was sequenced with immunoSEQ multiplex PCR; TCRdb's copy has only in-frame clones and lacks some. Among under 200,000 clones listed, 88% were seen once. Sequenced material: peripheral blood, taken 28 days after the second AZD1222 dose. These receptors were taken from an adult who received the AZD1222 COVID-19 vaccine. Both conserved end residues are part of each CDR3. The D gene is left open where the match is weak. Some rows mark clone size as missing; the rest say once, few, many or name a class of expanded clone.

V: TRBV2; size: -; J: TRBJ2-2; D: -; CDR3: CASSERETGELFF; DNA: TGTGCCAGCAGTGAAAGGGAAACCGGGGAGCTGTTTTTT
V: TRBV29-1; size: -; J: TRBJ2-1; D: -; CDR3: CSVEDGTRGSNEQFF; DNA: TGCAGCGTTGAAGATGGGACACGAGGCAGCAATGAGCAGTTCTTC
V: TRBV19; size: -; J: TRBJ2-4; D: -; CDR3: CASSIGPNIQYF; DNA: TGTGCCAGTAGTATAGGTCCGAACATTCAGTACTTC
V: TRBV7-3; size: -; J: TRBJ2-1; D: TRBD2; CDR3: CASSLNREVVYNEQFF; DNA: TGTGCCAGCAGCTTAAACCGGGAGGTGGTCTACAATGAGCAGTTCTTC
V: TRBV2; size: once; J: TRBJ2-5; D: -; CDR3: CASSEDQGGETQYF; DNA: TGTGCCAGCAGTGAAGATCAGGGGGGAGAGACCCAGTACTTC
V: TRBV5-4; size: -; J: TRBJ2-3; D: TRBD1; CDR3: CASRDRGGTDTQYF; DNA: TGTGCCAGCAGAGACAGGGGTGGCACAGATACGCAGTATTTT
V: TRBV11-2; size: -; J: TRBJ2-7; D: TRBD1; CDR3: CASSRTGVEQYF; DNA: TGTGCCAGCAGCCGGACAGGGGTCGAGCAGTACTTC
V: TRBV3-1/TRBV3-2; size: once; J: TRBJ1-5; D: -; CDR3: CASSPSSSGNQPQHF; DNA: TGTGCCAGCAGCCCTTCATCCTCGGGGAATCAGCCCCAGCATTTT
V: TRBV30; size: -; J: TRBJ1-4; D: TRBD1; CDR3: CAWTRGQGVEKLFF; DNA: TGTGCCTGGACCCGAGGACAGGGCGTGGAAAAACTGTTTTTT
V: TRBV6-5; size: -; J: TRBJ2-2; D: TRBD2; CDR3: CASRREGAGELFF; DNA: TGTGCCAGCAGGAGGGAGGGCGCCGGGGAGCTGTTTTTT
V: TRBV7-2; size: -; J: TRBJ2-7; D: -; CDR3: CASSLGQTSHEQYF; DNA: TGTGCCAGCAGCTTAGGTCAAACTAGCCACGAGCAGTACTTC
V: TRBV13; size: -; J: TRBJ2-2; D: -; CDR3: CASSAMRPGELFF; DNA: TGTGCCAGCAGCGCTATGCGTCCCGGGGAGCTGTTTTTT
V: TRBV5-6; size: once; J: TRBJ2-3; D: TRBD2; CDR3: CASILTSGRSTDTQYF; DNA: TGTGCCAGCATCCTTACTAGCGGGAGAAGCACAGATACGCAGTATTTT
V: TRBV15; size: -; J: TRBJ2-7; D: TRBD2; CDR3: CATSRGLAAYEQYF; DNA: TGTGCCACCAGCAGAGGACTAGCGGCCTACGAGCAGTACTTC
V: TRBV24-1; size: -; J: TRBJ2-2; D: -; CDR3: CATSDPLRQATGELFF; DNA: TGTGCCACCAGTGATCCCCTAAGACAGGCGACCGGGGAGCTGTTTTTT
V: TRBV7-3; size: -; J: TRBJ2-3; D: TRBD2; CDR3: CASSRAGGPADTQYF; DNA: TGTGCCAGCAGTCGAGCGGGAGGGCCCGCAGATACGCAGTATTTT
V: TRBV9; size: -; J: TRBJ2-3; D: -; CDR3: CASSPGTYSTDTQYF; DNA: TGTGCCAGCAGCCCAGGGACCTATAGCACAGATACGCAGTATTTT
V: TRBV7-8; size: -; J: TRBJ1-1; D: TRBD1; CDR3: CASSFQGQLNTEAFF; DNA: TGTGCCAGCAGCTTTCAGGGACAGTTGAACACTGAAGCTTTCTTT
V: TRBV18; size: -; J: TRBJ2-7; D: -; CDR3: CASATGTRVGGEQYF; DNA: TGTGCCAGCGCCACCGGGACGAGGGTTGGGGGCGAGCAGTACTTC
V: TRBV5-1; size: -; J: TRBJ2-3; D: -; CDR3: CASSLLQHTDTQYF; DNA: TGCGCCAGCAGCTTGCTCCAGCACACAGATACGCAGTATTTT
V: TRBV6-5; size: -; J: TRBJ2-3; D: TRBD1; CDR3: CASSRDRGPDTQYF; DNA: TGTGCCAGCAGTAGGGACAGGGGGCCAGATACGCAGTATTTT
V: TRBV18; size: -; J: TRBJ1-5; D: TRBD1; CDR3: CASSPSLWTGRNQPQHF; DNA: TGTGCCAGCTCACCTTCCCTTTGGACAGGGAGGAACCAGCCCCAGCATTTT
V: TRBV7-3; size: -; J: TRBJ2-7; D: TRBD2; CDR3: CASSSGLAGAYEQYF; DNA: TGTGCCAGCAGTTCCGGACTAGCGGGGGCCTACGAGCAGTACTTC
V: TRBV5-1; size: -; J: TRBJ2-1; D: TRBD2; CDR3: CASSPPRLAGGTYNEQFF; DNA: TGCGCCAGCAGCCCTCCCAGACTAGCGGGAGGTACCTACAATGAGCAGTTCTTC
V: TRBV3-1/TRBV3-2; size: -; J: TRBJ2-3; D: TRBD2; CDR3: CASSQDIGLGGTDTQYF; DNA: TGTGCCAGCAGCCAAGATATAGGACTAGGAGGGACAGATACGCAGTATTTT
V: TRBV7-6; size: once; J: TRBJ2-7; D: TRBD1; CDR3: CASSLDGQANKYF; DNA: TGTGCCAGCAGCTTAGACGGACAGGCTAACAAATACTTC
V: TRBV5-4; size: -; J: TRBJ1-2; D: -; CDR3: CASSIDSATNYGYTF; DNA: TGTGCCAGCAGCATTGACAGCGCGACTAACTATGGCTACACCTTC
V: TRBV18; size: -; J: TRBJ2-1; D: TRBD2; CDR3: CASSTPGGSYNEQFF; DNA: TGTGCCAGCTCGACCCCGGGGGGCTCCTACAATGAGCAGTTCTTC
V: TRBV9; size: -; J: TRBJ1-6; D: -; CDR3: CASSLGPTSSYNSPLHF; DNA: TGTGCCAGCAGTTTGGGCCCCACTAGCTCCTATAATTCACCCCTCCACTTT
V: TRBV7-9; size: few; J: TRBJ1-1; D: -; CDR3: CASSEMGGNTEAFF; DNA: TGTGCCAGCAGCGAAATGGGGGGGAACACTGAAGCTTTCTTT
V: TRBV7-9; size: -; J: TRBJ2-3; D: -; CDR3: CASSWSGGTDTQYF; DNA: TGTGCCAGCAGCTGGAGTGGGGGCACAGATACGCAGTATTTT
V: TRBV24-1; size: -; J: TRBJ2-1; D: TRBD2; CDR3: CATSDPGLAGGSGYNEQFF; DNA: TGTGCCACCAGTGACCCGGGACTAGCGGGAGGATCTGGGTACAATGAGCAGTTCTTC
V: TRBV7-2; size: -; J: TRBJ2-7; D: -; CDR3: CASSLGEEGSGLSYEQYF; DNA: TGTGCCAGCAGCCTAGGGGAGGAAGGTAGCGGCCTCTCCTACGAGCAGTACTTC
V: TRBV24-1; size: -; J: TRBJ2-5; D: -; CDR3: CATSDLGRGQETQYF; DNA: TGTGCCACCAGTGATTTGGGGCGGGGTCAAGAGACCCAGTACTTC
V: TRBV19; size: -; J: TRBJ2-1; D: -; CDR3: CASSTRTGRSYNEQFF; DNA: TGTGCCAGTAGTACCCGAACAGGGCGCTCCTACAATGAGCAGTTCTTC
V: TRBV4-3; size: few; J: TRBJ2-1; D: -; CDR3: CASSQDLRANEQFF; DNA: TGCGCCAGCAGCCAAGATCTTAGGGCTAATGAGCAGTTCTTC
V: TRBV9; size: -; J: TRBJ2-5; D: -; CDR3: CASSSQGETQYF; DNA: TGTGCCAGCAGCTCTCAGGGAGAGACCCAGTACTTC
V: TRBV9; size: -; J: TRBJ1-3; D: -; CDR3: CASSSTVMGRDSGNTIYF; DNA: TGTGCCAGCAGCTCAACCGTAATGGGGCGAGACTCTGGAAACACCATATATTTT
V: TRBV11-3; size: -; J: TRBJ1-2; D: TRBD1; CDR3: CASSHGTGVGYTF; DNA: TGTGCCAGCAGCCACGGGACAGGCGTTGGCTACACCTTC
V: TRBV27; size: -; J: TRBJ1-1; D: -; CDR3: CASRGRGNTEAFF; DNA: TGTGCCAGCAGGGGACGAGGGAACACTGAAGCTTTCTTT